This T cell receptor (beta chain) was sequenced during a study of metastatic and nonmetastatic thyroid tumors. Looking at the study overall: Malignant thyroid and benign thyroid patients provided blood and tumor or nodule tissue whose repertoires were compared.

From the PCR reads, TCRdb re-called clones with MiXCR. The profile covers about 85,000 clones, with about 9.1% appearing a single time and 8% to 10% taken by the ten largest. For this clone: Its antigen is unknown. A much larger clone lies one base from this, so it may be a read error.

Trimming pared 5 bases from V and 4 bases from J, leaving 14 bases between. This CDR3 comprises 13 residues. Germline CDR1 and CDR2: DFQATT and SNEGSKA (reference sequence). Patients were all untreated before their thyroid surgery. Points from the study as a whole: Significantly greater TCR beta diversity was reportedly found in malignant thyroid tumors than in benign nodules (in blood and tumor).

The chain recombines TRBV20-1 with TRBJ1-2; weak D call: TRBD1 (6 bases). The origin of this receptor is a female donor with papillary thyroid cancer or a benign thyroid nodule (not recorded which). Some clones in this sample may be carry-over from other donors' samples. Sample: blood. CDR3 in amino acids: CSAPGVAGYGYTF. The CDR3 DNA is TGCAGTGCTCCAGGGGTCGCCGGCTATGGCTACACCTTC.